Shown below are 21 T cell receptor beta chains from a single sample sequenced in a study of radiotherapy plus CTLA-4 blockade in lung cancer. Assay: immunoSEQ multiplex PCR; the TCRdb copy retains only in-frame clones and omits some. This table has roughly 59,000 clones, 65% to 80% appearing once. The specimen was peripheral blood, collected from a patient treated with radiotherapy plus ipilimumab. These receptors all stem from a human donor with non-small cell lung cancer whose response to radiotherapy plus ipilimumab could not be evaluated.

The chain joins TRBV5-1 to TRBJ2-1, with a possible D match to TRBD1 (5 bases). Germline V gene data show CDR1 as SGHRS and CDR2 as YFSETQ. The CDR3 consists of 15 residues. V gave up 0 bases and J gave up 6 bases, with 13 bases separating them. The CDR3 coding sequence is TGCGCCAGCAGCTTGGGGGGCGTAGCCGGCAATGAGCAGTTCTTC. It encodes CASSLGGVAGNEQFF.

This clone has just a few counts. The chain joins TRBV2 to TRBJ2-7; 11 bases match TRBD2. Unmatched junction bases numbered 5, after V lost 4 bases and J lost 3 bases. Germline CDR1 reads SNHLY; CDR2 reads FYNNEI. This CDR3 has 15 residues. The CDR3, as DNA: TGTGCCAGCAGTGGGCCCGGGACTAGCGGCTACGAGCAGTACTTC. This sequence encodes CASSGPGTSGYEQYF.

CDR3 sequence reads: CASSLPGKEQFF. The DNA for the CDR3 is TGTGCCAGCAGCTTGCCCGGGAAGGAGCAGTTCTTC. V is TRBV5-4 and J is TRBJ2-1, with D possibly being TRBD2 (5 bases). The CDR3 totals 12 residues. Trimming cost V 1 base and J 10 bases, with 9 bases left between them. Per the germline V gene, CDR1 is SGHNT and CDR2 is YYREEE (reference sequence).

With respect to this clone: A read error may account for a junction end that differs from germline. CDR3 protein: CAISGGASGGVTDTQYF. Here the CDR3 DNA reads TGTGCCATCAGTGGTGGGGCTAGCGGGGGGGTTACAGATACGCAGTATTTT. V usage is TRBV6-1 and J usage is TRBJ2-3; 12 bases are a match to TRBD2. The CDR3 covers 17 residues. The germline CDR1 and CDR2 sequences are MNHNS and SASEGT.

CDR3 DNA: TGCGCCAGCAGCGCCGGGACTAGCGGGGGGCGGGAGCAGTTCTTC. It yields the protein CASSAGTSGGREQFF. The genes are TRBV5-1 and TRBJ2-1, with TRBD2 matching 15 bases. Looked up from germline, CDR1 is SGHRS and CDR2 is YFSETQ. The V and J ends lost 4 bases and 10 bases, in that order; junction bases with no gene match: 6. This CDR3 has 15 amino acids.

The genes are TRBV9 and TRBJ2-7; 7 bases align to TRBD1. The CDR3 sequence is 12 residues long. V gave up 3 bases and J gave up 5 bases; unmatched junction bases: 2. Germline CDR1 SGDLS, CDR2 YYNGEE. The CDR3 region is CASSGQGHEQYF. The CDR3 region has the DNA TGTGCCAGCAGCGGACAGGGCCACGAGCAGTACTTC.

V gene TRBV20-1 combines with J gene TRBJ1-1, with D hard to call. CDR3 length: 11 amino acids. Germline assignment: CDR1 DFQATT and CDR2 SNEGSKA (reference sequence). The germline V and J ends were trimmed by 3 bases and 8 bases, with 10 bases remaining between them. Here the CDR3 reads CSASADREAFF. The CDR3, as DNA: TGCAGTGCTAGCGCGGATCGCGAAGCTTTCTTT.

This clone rates as medium-sized. This sequence joins TRBV14 and TRBJ2-7; D unclear. Per the germline V gene, CDR1 is SGHDN and CDR2 is FVKESK. This CDR3 has 12 amino acids. Trimming shortened V by 6 bases and J by 6 bases, and 12 bases separated the two germline ends. The CDR3 bases are TGTGCCAGCAGTTTAAGCTTCGCCGAGCAGTACTTC. Its translation: CASSLSFAEQYF.

The chain carries TRBV27 and TRBJ2-4; a possible D gene is TRBD1 (6 bases). Between the trimmed V and J ends, which lost 4 bases and 0 bases, there was a span of 13 bases. This CDR3 region has 16 residues. Germline CDR1 is MNHEY and CDR2 is SMNVEV (reference sequence). The CDR3 loop reads CASSYLDSLAKNIQYF. As DNA, the CDR3 is TGTGCCAGCAGTTACCTGGACAGCCTAGCCAAAAACATTCAGTACTTC.

The sample holds a few counts of this clone. The chain combines TRBV7-9 with TRBJ2-1; 9 positions match TRBD2. The CDR3 loop spans 13 amino acids. Trimming at V came to 7 bases and at J to 12 bases, leaving 10 bases not matched to a gene. Per germline, CDR1 SEHNR and CDR2 FQNEAQ (reference sequence). The CDR3 protein is CASKDSGRLGQFF. The CDR3 DNA follows: TGTGCCAGCAAAGATAGCGGGAGACTGGGGCAGTTCTTC. The full variable domain, completed using reference TRBV7-9 and TRBJ2-1, is DTGVSQNPRHKITKRGQNVTFRCDPISEHNRLYWYRQTLGQGPEFLTYFQNEAQLEKSRLLSDRFSAERPKGSFSTLEIQRTEQGDSAMYLCASKDSGRLGQFFGPGTRLTVL.

The CDR3 spells CASSEFDRVDGGYTF. CDR3 DNA: TGCGCCAGCAGTGAGTTTGACAGGGTTGATGGCGGCTACACCTTC. This chain connects TRBV10-2 to TRBJ1-2; TRBD1 agrees at 7 bases. The CDR3 extends over 15 amino acids. The J segment lost 8 bases and the V segment lost 1 base, leaving 10 bases of the junction unmatched. Germline CDR1 reads WSHSY; CDR2 reads SAAADI.

V gene TRBV13 combines with J gene TRBJ2-5; maybe TRBD1 (6 bases). The CDR3 has 14 residues. V dropped 6 bases and J dropped 5 bases, with 16 bases sitting between them. CDR1 and CDR2 from the germline V gene are PRHDT and FYEKMQ (reference sequence). This CDR3 reads CASRPRGIGETQYF. The CDR3 region has the DNA TGTGCCAGCAGGCCCAGGGGTATCGGGGAGACCCAGTACTTC.

This chain connects TRBV21-1 to TRBJ2-2; TRBD2 was called by the table and not checked on the DNA. TRBV21-1 is reported as a pseudogene. There are 14 residues in the CDR3. The CDR3 here is CASSKRSGTGELFF. CDR3 DNA: TGTGCCAGCAGCAAGAGATCGGGAACCGGGGAGCTGTTTTTT.

This clone was picked up a small number of times. The chain uses TRBV21-1 and TRBJ1-1; TRBD1, as called in the table, went unchecked against the DNA. TRBV21-1 is classified as a pseudogene. The CDR3 consists of 16 residues. The CDR3 region has the DNA TGTGCCAGCACCCATGTGGGGTACAGGGTTGTCACTGAAGCTTTCTTT. This translates into CASTHVGYRVVTEAFF.

This chain uses TRBV10-1 with TRBJ2-2; 15 nucleotides agree with TRBD2. The germline V gene has CDR1 WNHNN and CDR2 SYGVQD (reference sequence). V was clipped by 3 bases and J by 4 bases; unmatched bases: 6. CDR3 length: 18 amino acids. The CDR3 DNA is TGCGCCAGCAGTGACCCGGGACTAGCGGGAGGCGGCACCGGGGAGCTGTTTTTT. This sequence encodes CASSDPGLAGGGTGELFF.

This clone was found a few times. This chain joins TRBV19 and TRBJ1-2; 10 bases are a match to TRBD1. CDR1 and CDR2 (germline): LNHDA, SQIVND (reference sequence). The CDR3 has 15 amino acids. Losses at the gene ends were 7 bases for V and 4 bases for J; bases not matched to a gene: 9. The CDR3 loop is CASTLPGQGGYGYTF. The CDR3 bases are TGTGCCAGTACCCTCCCCGGACAGGGGGGCTATGGCTACACCTTC.

This clone came up a few times. Here the CDR3 DNA reads TGTGCCAGCAGCTGGGCAGGGTGGTTGGTGACTGAAGCTTTCTTT. Translated, it gives CASSWAGWLVTEAFF. The chain carries TRBV11-3 and TRBJ1-1, with TRBD1 as a possible D gene (5 bases). In germline, CDR1 is SGHNT, CDR2 YENEEA. Trimming stripped 4 bases from V and 5 bases from J, with 17 bases between. This CDR3 comprises 15 residues.

This chain joins TRBV28 and TRBJ1-2; 8 bases match TRBD1. Germline V gene data show CDR1 as MDHEN and CDR2 as SYDVKM. The CDR3 length is 15 residues. J was trimmed by 2 bases and V by 4 bases; bases with no gene match: 6. The CDR3 here is CASSSSGGANYGYTF. The CDR3 DNA reads as TGTGCCAGCAGTTCCTCAGGGGGCGCGAACTATGGCTACACCTTC.

This sequence joins TRBV27 and TRBJ2-5, with 7 bases matching TRBD1. This CDR3 has 13 amino acids. Germline trimming cut 6 bases from V and 5 bases from J; bases unmatched to any gene: 6. Germline values: CDR1 MNHEY, CDR2 SMNVEV (reference sequence). Written as DNA, the CDR3 is TGTGCCAGCAGATACAGGGGCGGGGAGACCCAGTACTTC. This sequence encodes CASRYRGGETQYF.

The chain joins TRBV5-4 to TRBJ2-5, with 12 bases matching TRBD2. Gene TRBJ2-7 matches the end of the DNA better, so the J call may be wrong. The CDR3 totals 16 residues. Germline CDR1 reads SGHNT; CDR2 reads YYREEE (reference sequence). Here the CDR3 reads CASSLARLAGAYEQYF. The CDR3 nucleotides are TGTGCCAGCAGCTTGGCCCGACTAGCGGGGGCCTACGAGCAGTACTTC.

This clone was detected a few times. The chain joins TRBV6-1 to TRBJ2-7; the D gene is possibly TRBD2 (7 bases). This CDR3 is 14 amino acids long. Trimming shortened V by 6 bases and J by 4 bases, and 16 bases separated the two germline ends. Germline assignment: CDR1 MNHNS and CDR2 SASEGT. The CDR3 loop reads CASRPIGGAYEQYF. DNA of the CDR3: TGTGCCAGCAGACCGATAGGGGGGGCGTACGAGCAGTACTTC.